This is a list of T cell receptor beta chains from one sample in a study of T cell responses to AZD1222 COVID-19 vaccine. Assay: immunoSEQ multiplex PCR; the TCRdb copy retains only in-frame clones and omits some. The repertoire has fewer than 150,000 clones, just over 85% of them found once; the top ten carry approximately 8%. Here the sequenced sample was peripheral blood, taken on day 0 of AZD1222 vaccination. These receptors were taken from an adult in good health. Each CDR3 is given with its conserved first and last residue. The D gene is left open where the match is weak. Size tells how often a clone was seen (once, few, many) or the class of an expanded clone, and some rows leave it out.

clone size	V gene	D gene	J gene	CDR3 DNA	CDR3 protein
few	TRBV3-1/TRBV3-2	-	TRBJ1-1	TGTGCCAGCAGCCGCGGACCCCTGAACACTGAAGCTTTCTTT	CASSRGPLNTEAFF
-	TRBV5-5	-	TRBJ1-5	TGTGCCAGCAGCCCGGGGTGGGGGGACCAGCCCCAGCATTTT	CASSPGWGDQPQHF
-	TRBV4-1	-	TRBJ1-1	TGCGCCAGCAGCCAGGGACTCGGTAACACTGAAGCTTTCTTT	CASSQGLGNTEAFF
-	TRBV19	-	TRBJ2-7	TGTGCCAGTAGGGGGAGCTACGAGCAGTACTTC	CASRGSYEQYF
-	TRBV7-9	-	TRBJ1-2	TGTGCCAGCAGCTTAGGGGGGGTCAACTATGGCTACACCTTC	CASSLGGVNYGYTF
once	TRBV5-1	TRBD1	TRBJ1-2	TGCGCCAGCAGCTTATTAACCGGGACAGGGACCTCTTTTTACGGCTACACCTTC	CASSLLTGTGTSFYGYTF
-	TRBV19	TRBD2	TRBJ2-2	TGTGCCAGTAGTATCCGTTCACTAGCGGGAGGGACCGGGGAGCTGTTTTTT	CASSIRSLAGGTGELFF
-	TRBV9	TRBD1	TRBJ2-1	TGTGCCAGCAGCGCCCTGACAGGGGCCGACAATGAGCAGTTCTTC	CASSALTGADNEQFF
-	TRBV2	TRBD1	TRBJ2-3	TGTGCCAGCAAACGGGACAGGGGAGTCACAGATACGCAGTATTTT	CASKRDRGVTDTQYF
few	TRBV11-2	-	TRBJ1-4	TGTGCCAGCAGCCCCATCAAGGGGGGGAATGAAAAACTGTTTTTT	CASSPIKGGNEKLFF
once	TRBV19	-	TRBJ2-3	TGTGCCAGTAGGGGGGGAATGAGCACAGATACGCAGTATTTT	CASRGGMSTDTQYF
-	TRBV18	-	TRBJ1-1	TGTGCCAGCTCACACACATCGGGGGGGAACACTGAAGCTTTCTTT	CASSHTSGGNTEAFF
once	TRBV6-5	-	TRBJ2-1	TGTGCCAGCAGTTACTCGAAGACAACCAATGAGCAGTTCTTC	CASSYSKTTNEQFF
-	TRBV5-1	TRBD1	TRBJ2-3	TGCGCCAGCAGCGCCTCGGGACAGGGCACAGATACGCAGTATTTT	CASSASGQGTDTQYF
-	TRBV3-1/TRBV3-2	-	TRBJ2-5	TGTGCCAGCAGCCCAGATAGGGGGGGGTTAAAGTACTTC	CASSPDRGGLKYF
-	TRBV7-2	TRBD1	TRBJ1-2	TGTGCCAGCAGCTTATGGACAGGCCGCGGCTACACCTTC	CASSLWTGRGYTF
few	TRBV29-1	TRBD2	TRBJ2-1	TGCAGCGTTGATGGGGCGGGAGGTATCACCTACAATGAGCAGTTCTTC	CSVDGAGGITYNEQFF
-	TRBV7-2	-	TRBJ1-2	TGTGCCAGCAGCTTACCCGGGGGTTTCTATGGCTACACCTTC	CASSLPGGFYGYTF
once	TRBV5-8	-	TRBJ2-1	TGTGCCAGCAGCTTAGGATTCAGCTCCTACAATGAGCAGTTCTTC	CASSLGFSSYNEQFF
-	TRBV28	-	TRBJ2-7	TGTGCCAGCAGTTTCTCATGGACAGCCAATTTTCTCTCCTACGAGCAGTACTTC	CASSFSWTANFLSYEQYF
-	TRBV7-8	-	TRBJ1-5	TGTGCCAGCAGCTCGAGGACAGCTTCTAGCAATCAGCCCCAGCATTTT	CASSSRTASSNQPQHF
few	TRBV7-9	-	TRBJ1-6	TGTGCCAGCAGCTTACGCGTGCCGGGCTATAATTCACCCCTCCACTTT	CASSLRVPGYNSPLHF
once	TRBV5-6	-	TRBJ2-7	TGTGCCAGCAGCCGACCCGGGGGGCTAGTCGAGCAGTACTTC	CASSRPGGLVEQYF
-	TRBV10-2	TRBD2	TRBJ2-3	TGCGCCAGCAAACTTACTAGCGGCCGCACAGATACGCAGTATTTT	CASKLTSGRTDTQYF
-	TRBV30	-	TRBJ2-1	TGTGCCTGGAGTAAACTTAGCTCCTACAATGAGCAGTTCTTC	CAWSKLSSYNEQFF
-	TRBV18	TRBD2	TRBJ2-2	TGTGCCAGCTCACCACCCCCAGCGGGAGTACAAGTGGAGCTGTTTTTT	CASSPPPAGVQVELFF
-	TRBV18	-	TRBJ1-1	TGTGCCAGCTCAATCGGGGGCCTGGGGAACACTGAAGCTTTCTTT	CASSIGGLGNTEAFF
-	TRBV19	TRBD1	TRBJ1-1	TGTGCCAGTAGTATAGGGGACAGGAACACTGAAGCTTTCTTT	CASSIGDRNTEAFF
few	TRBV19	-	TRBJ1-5	TGTGCCAGTAGTATGGATAGCAATCAGCCCCAGCATTTT	CASSMDSNQPQHF
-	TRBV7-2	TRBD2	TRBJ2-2	TGTGCCAGCAGCTCCACTACCGGGACTAGGGTTGCCGGGGAGCTGTTTTTT	CASSSTTGTRVAGELFF
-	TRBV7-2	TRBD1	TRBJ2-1	TGTGCCAGCAGCTCGCGGGACAGGCCAAAGCAGTTCTTC	CASSSRDRPKQFF
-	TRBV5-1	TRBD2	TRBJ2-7	TGCGCCAGCAGCCTTCAACCCGGGGGGAAAGGTAAATTGGGACCCTACGAGCAGTACTTC	CASSLQPGGKGKLGPYEQYF
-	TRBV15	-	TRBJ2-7	TGTGCCACCAGCAGACGAGGTGTCGCCACCTACGAGCAGTACTTC	CATSRRGVATYEQYF
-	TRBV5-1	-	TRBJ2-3	TGCGCCAGCAGCTTGGGGCAATCCCCAGATACGCAGTATTTT	CASSLGQSPDTQYF
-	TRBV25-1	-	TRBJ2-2	TGTGCCAGCAGTGAAAGGGAGGAGCTGTTTTTT	CASSEREELFF
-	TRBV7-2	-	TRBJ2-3	TGTGCCAGCAGCCCGCACCAGGGATCAGATACGCAGTATTTT	CASSPHQGSDTQYF
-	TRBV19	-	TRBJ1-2	TGTGCCAGTAAATCGGGGGCGATTGGCTACACCTTC	CASKSGAIGYTF
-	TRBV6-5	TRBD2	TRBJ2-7	TGTGCCAGCACCGAGTCTAGCGGAAGCTACGAGCAGTACTTC	CASTESSGSYEQYF
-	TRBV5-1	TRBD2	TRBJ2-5	TGCGCCAGCACCCTTGGGGGGGGAGGCGAGACCCAGTACTTC	CASTLGGGGETQYF
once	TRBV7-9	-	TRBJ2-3	TGTGCCAGCAGCTTTCCCTCCGAGGGCTTTCGGGGTACGCAGTATTTT	CASSFPSEGFRGTQYF
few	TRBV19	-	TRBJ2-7	TGTGCCAGTAGTATGAGGCGGGACCGATACGAGCAGTACTTC	CASSMRRDRYEQYF
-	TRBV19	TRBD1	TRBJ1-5	TGTGCCAGTAGTAATACAGGGGGGAGTCAGCCCCAGCATTTT	CASSNTGGSQPQHF
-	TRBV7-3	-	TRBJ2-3	TGTGCCAGCAGCTTAATGGGGGGCTCGGACACAGATACGCAGTATTTT	CASSLMGGSDTDTQYF
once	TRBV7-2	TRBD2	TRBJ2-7	TGTGCCAGCAGCTTTAATTGGGCGGGAGGGCCTTATGTCTACGAGCAGTACTTC	CASSFNWAGGPYVYEQYF
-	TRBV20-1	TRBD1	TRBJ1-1	TGCAGTGCTAGTATGACAGGGGGGGCAGCAACTGAAGCTTTCTTT	CSASMTGGAATEAFF
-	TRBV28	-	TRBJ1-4	TGTGCCAGCAGTACCGATGGGCAGTATAAGGAAAAACTGTTTTTT	CASSTDGQYKEKLFF
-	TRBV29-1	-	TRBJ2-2	TGCAGCGTTGATTCTGGTTACACCGGGGAGCTGTTTTTT	CSVDSGYTGELFF
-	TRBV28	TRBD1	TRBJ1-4	TGTGCCAGCAGTTCCGGGACAGGCCCTAATGAAAAACTGTTTTTT	CASSSGTGPNEKLFF
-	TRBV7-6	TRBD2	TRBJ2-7	TGTGCCAGCAGCTTACAGCGGGAGGCCTCCTACGAGCAGTACTTC	CASSLQREASYEQYF
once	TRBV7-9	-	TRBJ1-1	TGTGCCAGCAGTTACAGGGAGGGCACTGAAGCTTTCTTT	CASSYREGTEAFF
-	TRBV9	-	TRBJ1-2	TGTGCCAGCAGCGGGTCGCAGGGAGGCTATGGCTACACCTTC	CASSGSQGGYGYTF
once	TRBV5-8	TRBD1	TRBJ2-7	TGTGCCAGCAGCTTGAAGGGGGCTAATCTCTACGAGCAGTACTTC	CASSLKGANLYEQYF
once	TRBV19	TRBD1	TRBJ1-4	TGTGCCAGTAATTACAGGGGCGGAGATGAAAAACTGTTTTTT	CASNYRGGDEKLFF